This T cell receptor beta chain came from a study of T cell repertoires in cytomegalovirus infection. With 3 bases removed from V and 5 bases from J, the gap between germline ends came to 14 bases. CDR1 MGHRA and CDR2 YSYEKL come from the germline V gene. This CDR3 contains 15 residues. One entry per CDR3 protein results from TCRdb running MiXCR on the reads. The data show 150,000 to 200,000 distinct CDR3 sequences, 28% seen once. Broader study findings: Cumulative public TCR beta family frequency identified CMV carriers with the relevant HLA.

This clonotype was picked up a small number of times. The antigen remains unidentified. The V call is TRBV4-1, the J call TRBJ1-5; tentative D call: TRBD1 (6 bases). The receptor was derived from a human donor in good health (CMV status not recorded). Some clones in this sample may be carry-over from other donors' samples. The sequenced material came from PBMCs. The CDR3 loop is CASSHAGTSHQPQHF. In DNA form, the CDR3 reads TGCGCCAGCAGCCATGCCGGGACAAGCCATCAGCCCCAGCATTTT.